Below, 27 T cell receptor beta chains from the same sample are listed, as sequenced in a study of blood T cell repertoires in COVID-19. Sequenced by immunoSEQ multiplex PCR; TCRdb stores in-frame clones only, minus some. The sample contains nearly 80,000 clones, approximately 88% of which appear only once. Sequencing was carried out using peripheral blood. The source is a woman of 80 years or more with active or convalescent COVID-19.

V usage is TRBV4-1 and J usage is TRBJ1-5; D unresolved. There are 12 residues in the CDR3. Trimming left V 0 bases short and J 7 bases short, with 4 bases between. Germline lookup yields CDR1 MGHRA and CDR2 YSYEKL. The CDR3 protein is CASSQDKQPQHF. In nucleotides, the CDR3 is TGCGCCAGCAGCCAAGATAAACAGCCCCAGCATTTT.

The chain uses TRBV10-3 and TRBJ2-1; 7 nucleotides line up with TRBD2. The junction had 5 bases not matched to a gene; V was cut back by 5 bases and J by 7 bases. The CDR3 is 13 residues long. Germline-derived CDR1 and CDR2 are ENHRY and SYGVKD. The CDR3 DNA follows: TGTGCCATCAGTAGACTAGCATCTAATGAGCAGTTCTTC. It codes for CAISRLASNEQFF.

The rearrangement uses TRBV5-1 and TRBJ2-7; weak D call: TRBD1 (6 bases). The CDR3 spans 14 residues. V shed 6 bases and J shed 5 bases, with 18 bases lying between them. CDR1 is SGHRS, CDR2 YFSETQ, per germline. The CDR3: CASTLSGQTHEQYF. CDR3 DNA sequence: TGCGCCAGCACCCTCTCAGGACAGACTCACGAGCAGTACTTC.

The rearrangement links TRBV2 to TRBJ2-3; 8 positions agree with TRBD2. V dropped 6 bases and J dropped 5; count of bases not matched to a gene: 16. This CDR3 spans 17 amino acids. Germline V CDR1 and CDR2: SNHLY, FYNNEI. CDR3 DNA: TGTGCCAGCAGAACAAGTCCGCGGGGGGTCAGAAAAGATACGCAGTATTTT. As protein: CASRTSPRGVRKDTQYF. Full variable domain (missing parts from reference TRBV2 and TRBJ2-3): EPEVTQTPSHQVTQMGQEVILRCVPISNHLYFYWYRQILGQKVEFLVSFYNNEISEKSEIFDDQFSVERPDGSNFTLKIRSTKLEDSAMYFCASRTSPRGVRKDTQYFGPGTRLTVL.

The sample holds many counts of this clone. The CDR3 nucleotides are TGTGCCAGCAGCTCCCGCGGGGTGCGGACTAATGAAAAACTGTTTTTT. This encodes CASSSRGVRTNEKLFF. The rearrangement joins TRBV7-2 to TRBJ1-4; D not certain. Germline-derived CDR1 and CDR2 are SGHTA and FQGNSA. Trimming removed 4 bases from V and 2 bases from J, with 14 bases in between. The CDR3 is made up of 16 amino acids.

The J gene is TRBJ2-7, the V gene TRBV18; 8 nucleotides match TRBD2. The junction had 5 bases not matched to a gene; V was cut back by 3 bases and J by 1 base. Looked up from germline, CDR1 is KGHSH and CDR2 is LQKENI. The CDR3 length is 15 residues. The CDR3 region has the DNA TGTGCCAGCTCACCTTCGGGGGGGCTTTCCTACGAGCAGTACTTC. Amino acid sequence: CASSPSGGLSYEQYF. Supplemented by reference TRBV18 and TRBJ2-7, the full variable domain reads NAGVMQNPRHLVRRRGQEARLRCSPMKGHSHVYWYRQLPEEGLKFMVYLQKENIIDESGMPKERFSAEFPKEGPSILRIQQVVRGDSAAYFCASSPSGGLSYEQYFGPGTRLTVT.

This sequence joins TRBV4-1 and TRBJ1-4; D perhaps matches TRBD1 (6 bases). The germline CDR1 and CDR2 sequences are MGHRA and YSYEKL. Trimming took off 3 bases at V and 11 bases at J, with 19 bases between the two ends. The length of the CDR3 is 15 residues. The CDR3 bases are TGCGCCAGCAGCCACATCCGGGACAACCCTGGGAAACTGTTTTTT. Translating gives CASSHIRDNPGKLFF.

The CDR3 sequence: CASSVGGTSGYEQYF. For the CDR3, the DNA is TGTGCCAGCAGCGTAGGGGGGACTAGCGGTTACGAGCAGTACTTC. This chain links TRBV9 with TRBJ2-7; 11 bases line up with TRBD2. CDR1 SGDLS and CDR2 YYNGEE come from the germline V gene. CDR3 size: 15 residues. V dropped 0 bases and J dropped 4; count of bases not matched to a gene: 3.

The chain recombines TRBV18 with TRBJ2-5, with a possible D match to TRBD1 (6 bases). The CDR3 is 13 amino acids. Deletions cut 3 bases from V and 5 bases from J, with 10 bases between. Germline V gene data show CDR1 as KGHSH and CDR2 as LQKENI. The CDR3 sequence is CASSPNRDETQYF. The CDR3 DNA follows: TGTGCCAGCTCACCGAACAGGGACGAGACCCAGTACTTC. The whole variable domain, remainder taken from reference TRBV18 and TRBJ2-5, is NAGVMQNPRHLVRRRGQEARLRCSPMKGHSHVYWYRQLPEEGLKFMVYLQKENIIDESGMPKERFSAEFPKEGPSILRIQQVVRGDSAAYFCASSPNRDETQYFGPGTRLLVL.

The V and J genes are TRBV5-4 and TRBJ2-3; TRBD2 might be the D (6 bases). The CDR3 runs 15 residues. The ends were cut back, 1 base at V and 4 bases at J, with 13 bases in the middle. Germline CDR1 and CDR2: SGHNT and YYREEE (reference sequence). CDR3 residues: CASSLSQRVSDTQYF. In DNA, the CDR3 is TGTGCCAGCAGCTTGAGCCAGCGGGTTTCAGATACGCAGTATTTT.

The V gene is TRBV11-2, the J gene TRBJ2-5, with 8 bases aligning to TRBD1. Trimming took 9 bases from V and 5 from J; bases not matched to a gene: 11. The CDR3 runs 14 residues. Germline V CDR1 and CDR2: SGHAT, FQNNGV. The CDR3 DNA is TGTGCCAGTTCCTCGACAGGGGCGGGGGAGACCCAGTACTTC. Its translation is CASSSTGAGETQYF.

V usage is TRBV3-1 (or the pseudogene TRBV3-2) and J usage is TRBJ2-3; 9 bases agree with TRBD2. This CDR3 spans 19 amino acids. Germline V lookup: CDR1 LGHDT, CDR2 YNNKEL (reference sequence). With V trimmed by 1 base and J by 7 bases, 18 bases remained unmatched. Here the CDR3 reads CASSQATLETSGGKNTQYF. The CDR3 nucleotides read TGTGCCAGCAGCCAAGCTACTCTAGAGACTAGCGGAGGGAAGAATACGCAGTATTTT.

The chain uses TRBV27 and TRBJ2-2, with D possibly being TRBD2 (5 bases). Germline assignment: CDR1 MNHEY and CDR2 SMNVEV (reference sequence). V was trimmed by 6 bases and J by 0 bases, leaving 8 bases between them. The CDR3 length is 14 residues. The CDR3 DNA sequence: TGTGCCAGCAGGGGAGTGGCGAACACCGGGGAGCTGTTTTTT. It translates to CASRGVANTGELFF.

V usage is TRBV21-1 and J usage is TRBJ2-1; the table assigns TRBD2, which was not confirmed against the DNA. TRBV21-1 is shown as a pseudogene. The CDR3 loop spans 16 amino acids. The DNA of the CDR3 is TGTGCCAGCAGCAAACTACCCCGAATTTGCTACAATGAGCAGTTCTTC. This codes for CASSKLPRICYNEQFF.

The chain employs TRBV4-3 and TRBJ2-7; TRBD1 agrees at 11 bases. Germline lookup yields CDR1 LGHNA and CDR2 YSLEER. The CDR3 is 17 amino acids. Germline trimming cut 5 bases from V and 2 bases from J; bases unmatched to any gene: 11. In DNA, the CDR3 is TGCGCCAGCAGCTCCGGGACAGGGGGGGCAGGGACCTACGAGCAGTACTTC. Amino acid sequence: CASSSGTGGAGTYEQYF.

The CDR3 coding sequence is TGCGCCAGCAGACGTCGACCGGGCTCCTATAATTCACCCCTCCACTTT. Translation: CASRRRPGSYNSPLHF. V gene TRBV4-1 combines with J gene TRBJ1-6; unclear D gene. CDR3 length: 16 residues. V shed 6 bases and J shed 0 bases, with 12 bases lying between them. The V gene's germline CDR1 is MGHRA and CDR2 YSYEKL.

V and J are TRBV5-1 and TRBJ2-7, with 10 bases matching TRBD2. Germline CDR1 and CDR2: SGHRS and YFSETQ. After removal of 1 base from V and 4 bases from J, the junction contained 2 bases not matched to a gene. This CDR3 has 14 amino acids. CDR3 DNA: TGCGCCAGCAGCTTGAGCGGGGGGGCGTACGAGCAGTACTTC. It is translated as CASSLSGGAYEQYF. The full variable domain, completed using reference TRBV5-1 and TRBJ2-7, is KAGVTQTPRYLIKTRGQQVTLSCSPISGHRSVSWYQQTPGQGLQFLFEYFSETQRNKGNFPGRFSGRQFSNSRSEMNVSTLELGDSALYLCASSLSGGAYEQYFGPGTRLTVT.

The CDR3 reads CSVARGVLSGELFF. Written as DNA, the CDR3 is TGCAGCGTTGCCCGCGGGGTATTGTCCGGGGAGCTGTTTTTT. This rearrangement joins TRBV29-1 to TRBJ2-2; D is possibly TRBD2 (6 bases). The CDR3 runs to 14 residues. Germline lookup yields CDR1 SQVTM and CDR2 ANQGSEA. V lost 4 bases, J lost 6 bases, and 15 bases lay in between.

The chain employs TRBV6-1 and TRBJ2-5; TRBD2 might be the D (5 bases). With 2 bases removed from V and 4 bases from J, the gap between germline ends came to 14 bases. CDR1 is MNHNS and CDR2 is SASEGT in the germline V gene. The CDR3 sequence is 15 residues long. CDR3 sequence: CASSERTPRGETQYF. CDR3 bases: TGTGCCAGCAGTGAAAGGACCCCCCGGGGAGAGACCCAGTACTTC.

V is TRBV5-1 and J is TRBJ2-7; 7 nucleotides line up with TRBD2. CDR1 and CDR2 (germline): SGHRS, YFSETQ. The junction had 11 bases not matched to a gene; V was cut back by 0 bases and J by 5 bases. The CDR3 runs to 16 residues. CDR3: CASSLGLGGTGHEQYF. CDR3 in DNA: TGCGCCAGCAGCTTGGGCTTGGGGGGGACCGGACACGAGCAGTACTTC.

The J gene is TRBJ2-3, the V gene TRBV6-2 or TRBV6-3; D possibly corresponds to TRBD2 (5 bases). The V and J ends lost 6 bases and 4 bases respectively, with 20 bases between them. The length of the CDR3 is 16 residues. Germline V lookup: CDR1 MNHEY, CDR2 SVGEGT. The CDR3 DNA reads as TGTGCCAGCAGCACCTTTCTTAGCGACTTAGCAGATACGCAGTATTTT. Translated: CASSTFLSDLADTQYF.

The V gene is TRBV5-1, the J gene TRBJ2-7; 9 positions agree with TRBD1. Trimming removed 1 base from V and 7 bases from J; junction bases left unmatched: 6. Germline V gene sequence: CDR1 SGHRS, CDR2 YFSETQ. The length of the CDR3 is 14 residues. The CDR3 loop is CASSLTSTGGEQYF. CDR3 nucleotides: TGCGCCAGCAGCTTGACATCGACAGGGGGGGAGCAGTACTTC.

This chain links TRBV28 with TRBJ2-7; TRBD2 matches 14 bases. The V gene's germline CDR1 is MDHEN and CDR2 SYDVKM. This CDR3 has 17 amino acids. Trimming took 3 bases from V and 3 from J; bases not matched to a gene: 7. CDR3 amino acids: CASSFGTSGSRHYEQYF. For the CDR3, the DNA is TGTGCCAGCAGTTTCGGGACTAGCGGGAGTAGGCACTACGAGCAGTACTTC.

The chain links TRBV6-5 to TRBJ1-1; maybe TRBD1 (5 bases). The germline CDR1 and CDR2 sequences are MNHEY and SVGAGI. V was cut by 6 bases and J by 0 bases, with 8 bases left in between. This CDR3 comprises 13 residues. The CDR3 loop reads CASSAGVNTEAFF. Here the CDR3 DNA reads TGTGCCAGCAGCGCGGGGGTGAACACTGAAGCTTTCTTT.

The V gene is TRBV24-1, the J gene TRBJ2-2; perhaps TRBD1 as D (6 bases). V dropped 4 bases and J dropped 2 bases, with 13 bases sitting between them. This CDR3 region has 16 residues. Per the germline V gene, CDR1 is KGHDR and CDR2 is SFDVKD. As DNA, the CDR3 is TGTGCCACCAGTGACCAGGGGCGAGGAAACACCGGGGAGCTGTTTTTT. Its protein product is CATSDQGRGNTGELFF.

The chain employs TRBV2 and TRBJ2-5; D might be TRBD1 (5 bases). Germline CDR1 reads SNHLY; CDR2 reads FYNNEI. V lost 7 bases and J 5 bases, leaving 8 bases between the germline ends. The CDR3 is made up of 11 amino acids. This chain's CDR3 is CASIRGETQYF. The CDR3 DNA reads as TGTGCCAGCATTAGGGGTGAGACCCAGTACTTC.

The J gene is TRBJ1-2, the V gene TRBV28; no clear D. Germline V gives CDR1 MDHEN, CDR2 SYDVKM. With 1 base removed from V and 4 bases from J, the gap between germline ends came to 16 bases. The CDR3 runs to 16 residues. The CDR3 DNA follows: TGTGCCAGCAGTTTATCCCGACCGCGGCAGACCTATGGCTACACCTTC. Protein product: CASSLSRPRQTYGYTF.